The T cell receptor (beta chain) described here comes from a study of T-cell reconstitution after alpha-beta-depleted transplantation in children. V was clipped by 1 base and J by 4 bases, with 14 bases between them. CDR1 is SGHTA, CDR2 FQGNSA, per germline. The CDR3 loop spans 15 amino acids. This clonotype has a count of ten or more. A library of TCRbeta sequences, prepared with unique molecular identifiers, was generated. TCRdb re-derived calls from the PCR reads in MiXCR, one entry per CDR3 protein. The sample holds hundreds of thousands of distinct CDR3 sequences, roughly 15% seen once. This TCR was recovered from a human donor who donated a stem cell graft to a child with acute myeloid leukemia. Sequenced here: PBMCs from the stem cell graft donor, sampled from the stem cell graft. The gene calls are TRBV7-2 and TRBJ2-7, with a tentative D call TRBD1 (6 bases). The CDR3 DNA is TGTGCCAGCAGCTTAGGCCAGGGGAGTGGTTACGAGCAGTACGTC. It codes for CASSLGQGSGYEQYV.